This TCR beta chain was obtained from a study of blood T cell repertoires in COVID-19. Overall study: Nucleic acid was either cDNA or gDNA, and it came from T cells, B-cell-depleted T cells, or PBMCs.

Germline V lookup: CDR1 ENHRY, CDR2 SYGVKD. The CDR3 has 13 residues. Trimming stripped 8 bases from V and 2 bases from J, with 12 bases between. As processed by the authors: For nucleated cells, counts were estimated from reference gene primer amplification. Clones were sequenced by immunoSEQ multiplex PCR, and TCRdb holds only the in-frame ones, with some missing. V and J calls and clone size are given by that table; D and trimming were obtained from the DNA. The repertoire has roughly 99,000 clones, 70% to 90% of them found once; the top ten carry approximately 5%. The clonotype was recovered from a man aged 35-49 years with active or convalescent COVID-19. The sequencing input was peripheral blood. The gene calls are TRBV10-3 and TRBJ1-2, with D possibly matching TRBD1 (5 bases). CDR3 sequence reads: CAIFGGLNYGYTF. CDR3 coding DNA: TGTGCCATCTTCGGGGGTTTAAACTATGGCTACACCTTC.